This T cell receptor (beta chain) was found in a study of early T cells in non-severe SARS-CoV-2 infection. Study at large: From unsorted whole blood, bulk RNA was sequenced, and the chains remained unpaired.

Molecules of cDNA were individually given unique molecular identifiers that were attached to them. TCRdb fed the 5' RACE reads into MiXCR, producing one record per CDR3 protein. The sample yields about 48,000 distinct CDR3 sequences, 6.2% seen once. Trimming removed 5 bases from V and 2 bases from J, with 16 bases in between. This CDR3 is built from 15 residues. Germline V gene sequence: CDR1 MDHEN, CDR2 SYDVKM. Overall study results and limits: VDJdb-based matching was biased toward anti-spike CD8 responses and missed private and CD4 specificities.

A note on this clonotype: Its antigen is still unknown.

This material consisted of whole blood, taken at baseline. The TCR was taken from an adult who was a healthcare worker with PCR-confirmed SARS-CoV-2 infection or an uninfected control (not recorded which). This chain links TRBV28 with TRBJ2-7; D perhaps matches TRBD1 (5 bases). CDR3 DNA: TGTGCCAGCAGTACGACAGCCCCAAACCCCTACGAGCAGTACTTC. It encodes CASSTTAPNPYEQYF.